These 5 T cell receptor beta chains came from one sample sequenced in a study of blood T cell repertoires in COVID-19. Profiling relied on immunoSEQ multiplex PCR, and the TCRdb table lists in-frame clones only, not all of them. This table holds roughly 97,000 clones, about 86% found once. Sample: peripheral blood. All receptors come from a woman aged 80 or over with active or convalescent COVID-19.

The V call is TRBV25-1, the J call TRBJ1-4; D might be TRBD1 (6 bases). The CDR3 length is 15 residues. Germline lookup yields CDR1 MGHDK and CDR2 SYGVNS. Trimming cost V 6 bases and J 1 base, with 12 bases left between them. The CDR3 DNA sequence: TGTGCCAGCAGCCTAGGGGGGGTAACTAATGAAAAACTGTTTTTT. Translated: CASSLGGVTNEKLFF. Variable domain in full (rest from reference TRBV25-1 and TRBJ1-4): EADIYQTPRYLVIGTGKKITLECSQTMGHDKMYWYQQDPGMELHLIHYSYGVNSTEKGDLSSESTVSRIRTEHFPLTLESARPSHTSQYLCASSLGGVTNEKLFFGSGTQLSVL.

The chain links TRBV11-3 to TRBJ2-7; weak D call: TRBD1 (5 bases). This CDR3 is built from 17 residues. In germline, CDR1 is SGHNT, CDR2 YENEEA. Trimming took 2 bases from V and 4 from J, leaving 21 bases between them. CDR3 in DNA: TGTGCCAGCAGCTTAAGTCGGTTAGTGGACAAAGAATACGAGCAGTACTTC. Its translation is CASSLSRLVDKEYEQYF.

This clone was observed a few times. The CDR3 sequence is CASSLVGSGRSYEQYF. The CDR3 DNA reads TGTGCCAGCAGTTTAGTTGGTAGCGGGAGATCCTACGAGCAGTACTTC. The chain couples TRBV28 to TRBJ2-7; TRBD2 aligns across 9 bases. The CDR3 has 16 amino acids. V lost 2 bases, J lost 1 base, and 6 bases stayed unmatched. The germline gives CDR1 MDHEN, CDR2 SYDVKM.

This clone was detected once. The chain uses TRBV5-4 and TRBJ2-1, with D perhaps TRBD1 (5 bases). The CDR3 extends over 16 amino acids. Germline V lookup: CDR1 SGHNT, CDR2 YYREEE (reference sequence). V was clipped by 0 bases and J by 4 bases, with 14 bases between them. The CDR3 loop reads CASSLAWGVGYNEQFF. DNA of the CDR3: TGTGCCAGCAGCTTGGCCTGGGGCGTAGGGTACAATGAGCAGTTCTTC.

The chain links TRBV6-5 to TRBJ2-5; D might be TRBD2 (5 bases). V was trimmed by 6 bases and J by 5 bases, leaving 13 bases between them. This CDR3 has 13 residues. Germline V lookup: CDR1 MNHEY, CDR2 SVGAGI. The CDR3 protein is CASSYSPGETQYF. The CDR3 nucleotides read TGTGCCAGCAGCTATAGCCCGGGGGAGACCCAGTACTTC.